The 19 T cell receptor beta chains below all came from one sample that was sequenced in a study of T cells after yellow fever vaccination. One entry per CDR3 protein results from TCRdb running MiXCR on the 5' RACE reads. The repertoire includes approximately 580,000 distinct CDR3 sequences, around a sixth of them detected once, and roughly a sixth sits in the top ten. Sequenced here: PBMCs, sampled more than 4 days after the first yellow fever vaccination. The receptor set was obtained from a man between 18 and 29 years old who received the YFV17D yellow fever vaccine.

This clonotype was detected only a few times. The V gene is TRBV27, the J gene TRBJ1-1, with D possibly TRBD1 on 5 matching bases. Germline V lookup: CDR1 MNHEY, CDR2 SMNVEV (reference sequence). Between the trimmed V and J ends, which lost 1 base and 0 bases, there was a span of 15 bases. This CDR3 comprises 17 residues. The CDR3 bases are TGTGCCAGCAGTTTATTCCGGGGACCAATGATGAACACTGAAGCTTTCTTT. This codes for CASSLFRGPMMNTEAFF.

The genes are TRBV29-1 and TRBJ2-1; D might be TRBD1 (6 bases). The CDR3 totals 11 residues. Germline V CDR1 and CDR2: SQVTM, ANQGSEA. Trimming removed 7 bases at V and 2 bases at J, with 6 bases between. CDR3 amino acids: CSGGPYNEQFF. CDR3 nucleotides: TGCAGCGGGGGGCCCTACAATGAGCAGTTCTTC.

V gene TRBV11-2 combines with J gene TRBJ1-3, with D perhaps matching TRBD1 (6 bases). The CDR3 runs 15 residues. Germline V gene data show CDR1 as SGHAT and CDR2 as FQNNGV. The V end lost 6 bases, the J end lost 2 bases, and 14 bases lay between the germline ends. The CDR3 loop reads CASRPPGAAGNTIYF. CDR3 in DNA: TGTGCCAGCAGACCGCCGGGGGCAGCTGGAAACACCATATATTTT.

Points on this clonotype: A read error may account for a junction end that differs from germline. The V call is TRBV4-2, the J call TRBJ2-1, with D perhaps assigned TRBD1 or TRBD2 (5 bases each). CDR1 and CDR2 (germline): LGHNA, YNFKEQ. The CDR3 length is 14 residues. This chain's CDR3 is CASSQVGPLNEQIF. Written as DNA, the CDR3 is TGTGCCAGCAGCCAGGTGGGACCCCTCAATGAGCAGATCTTC.

The V and J genes are TRBV5-1 and TRBJ1-1, with 7 bases aligning to TRBD1. The germline V gene encodes CDR1 SGHRS and CDR2 YFSETQ. The CDR3 spans 16 residues. The V gene end was trimmed by 0 bases and the J gene end by 7 bases; junction bases not matched to a gene: 12. CDR3 coding DNA: TGCGCCAGCAGCTTGGATCCCCGGGACAGATACATTGAAGCTTTCTTT. Its translation: CASSLDPRDRYIEAFF.

CDR3 nucleotides: TGCGCCAGCAGGGAGGGGTCGGCGACCACTGAAGCTTTCTTT. Amino acid sequence: CASREGSATTEAFF. This chain links TRBV5-1 with TRBJ1-1, with D possibly TRBD1 on 5 matching bases. Germline assignment: CDR1 SGHRS and CDR2 YFSETQ. Deletions cut 5 bases from V and 4 bases from J, with 15 bases between. CDR3 length: 14 residues.

The V call is TRBV7-8, the J call TRBJ2-5; the match to TRBD2 covers 7 bases. V gave up 3 bases and J gave up 5 bases; unmatched junction bases: 6. The CDR3 covers 14 residues. The germline gives CDR1 SGHVS, CDR2 FQNEAQ. CDR3 coding DNA: TGTGCCAGCAGCTTGGGCAGGGAGGGGGAGACCCAGTACTTC. Protein: CASSLGREGETQYF. Supplemented by reference TRBV7-8 and TRBJ2-5, the full variable domain reads GAGVSQSPRYKVAKRGQDVALRCDPISGHVSLFWYQQALGQGPEFLTYFQNEAQLDKSGLPSDRFFAERPEGSVSTLKIQRTQQEDSAVYLCASSLGREGETQYFGPGTRLLVL.

The rearrangement links TRBV5-1 to TRBJ2-1, with D unclear. CDR3 length: 15 amino acids. Trimming took off 0 bases at V and 1 base at J, with 8 bases between the two ends. Germline loops: CDR1 SGHRS, CDR2 YFSETQ. Here the CDR3 reads CASSLDFDSYNEQFF. In DNA, the CDR3 is TGCGCCAGCAGCTTGGATTTTGATTCCTACAATGAGCAGTTCTTC.

The chain uses TRBV9 and TRBJ2-1; the match to TRBD2 covers 9 bases. V gave up 2 bases and J gave up 5 bases; unmatched junction bases: 14. Germline values: CDR1 SGDLS, CDR2 YYNGEE. The CDR3 is made up of 18 amino acids. The CDR3 DNA sequence: TGTGCCAGCAGCGTTTGGTCCGGACTAGCGAGGATTAACAATGAGCAGTTCTTC. Translated, it gives CASSVWSGLARINNEQFF.

The chain uses TRBV7-2 and TRBJ2-7; 8 bases are shared with TRBD1. Germline CDR1 is SGHTA and CDR2 is FQGNSA. This CDR3 is 13 amino acids long. The V segment lost 4 bases and the J segment 6 bases; nucleotides outside the gene matches: 5. The CDR3 nucleotides are TGTGCCAGCAGCTCACAGGGGGGCGCCGAGCAGTACGTC. Protein product: CASSSQGGAEQYV.

The V gene is TRBV6-1, the J gene TRBJ2-1; 7 positions agree with TRBD1. There are 14 residues in the CDR3. J lost 8 bases, V lost 6 bases, and 10 bases had no gene match. Germline CDR1 and CDR2: MNHNS and SASEGT. Here the CDR3 reads CASSAGTVRDEQFF. As DNA, the CDR3 is TGTGCCAGCAGCGCCGGGACAGTGAGGGATGAGCAGTTCTTC.

This clonotype was detected only a few times. This sequence joins TRBV24-1 and TRBJ2-1; 11 bases are a match to TRBD1. CDR1 is KGHDR, CDR2 SFDVKD, per germline. Losses at the gene ends were 4 bases for V and 6 bases for J; bases not matched to a gene: 13. There are 18 residues in the CDR3. This chain's CDR3 is CATSDPGTGGGWGNEQFF. For the CDR3, the DNA is TGTGCCACCAGTGACCCGGGGACAGGGGGTGGATGGGGCAATGAGCAGTTCTTC.

This clonotype was detected only a few times. As DNA, the CDR3 is TGCAGCGTTGCTTCCGACAGGGCCAGAACTGAAGCTTTCTTT. This translates into CSVASDRARTEAFF. The V and J genes are TRBV29-1 and TRBJ1-1, with 7 bases matching TRBD1. Germline CDR1 is SQVTM and CDR2 is ANQGSEA. The junction had 10 bases not matched to a gene; V was cut back by 4 bases and J by 5 bases. The CDR3 loop spans 14 amino acids.

This clonotype was observed a few times. This chain uses TRBV4-2 with TRBJ1-6; TRBD1 is a possible D gene (5 bases). Germline assignment: CDR1 LGHNA and CDR2 YNFKEQ. The CDR3 has 18 residues. Trimming took off 0 bases at V and 10 bases at J, with 22 bases between the two ends. Here the CDR3 reads CASSQDLYRDPRSSPLHF. In nucleotides, the CDR3 is TGTGCCAGCAGCCAAGATCTTTACCGGGACCCCCGGAGCTCACCCCTCCACTTT.

This chain links TRBV7-8 with TRBJ2-5; D may match TRBD1 or TRBD2 (6 bases each). Between the trimmed V and J ends, which lost 7 bases and 5 bases, there was a span of 14 bases. CDR1 SGHVS and CDR2 FQNEAQ come from the germline V gene. The CDR3 loop spans 13 amino acids. The CDR3 loop reads CASTTRGQETQYF. CDR3 bases: TGTGCCAGCACGACCCGGGGGCAGGAGACCCAGTACTTC.

This sequence joins TRBV2 and TRBJ1-5, with D perhaps TRBD1 (5 bases). This CDR3 has 13 amino acids. Trimming left V 5 bases short and J 5 bases short, with 10 bases between. The germline CDR1 and CDR2 sequences are SNHLY and FYNNEI. CDR3 loop: CASSPETDQPQHF. The CDR3 DNA reads TGTGCCAGCAGTCCAGAGACAGATCAGCCCCAGCATTTT.

In this sample, this clonotype turned up a few times. The chain has TRBV7-2 and TRBJ1-5; D is unclear. Looked up from germline, CDR1 is SGHTA and CDR2 is FQGNSA. The CDR3 length is 17 residues. V lost 0 bases and J lost 0, with 12 bases in between. The CDR3 loop reads CASSLARDAYSNQPQHF. The DNA for the CDR3 is TGTGCCAGCAGCTTAGCCCGGGATGCATATAGCAATCAGCCCCAGCATTTT.

This clonotype was counted only a few times. The genes are TRBV23-1 and TRBJ2-3; TRBD1 matches at 7 bases. TRBV23-1 is known as an ORF, though its function is uncertain. V lost 7 bases and J lost 0; bases outside the gene matches: 10. This CDR3 is 16 amino acids long. The CDR3 loop is CASTPRSGGSTDTQYF. CDR3 bases: TGCGCCAGCACCCCTCGTTCAGGGGGTAGCACAGATACGCAGTATTTT.

The chain uses TRBV3-1 and TRBJ1-2; TRBD1 aligns across 7 bases. The CDR3 runs 17 residues. The germline gives CDR1 LGHDT, CDR2 YNNKEL (reference sequence). Losses at the gene ends were 1 base for V and 4 bases for J; bases not matched to a gene: 12. The CDR3 sequence: CASSQAFLPGTVYGYTF. As DNA, the CDR3 is TGTGCCAGCAGCCAAGCCTTCCTACCCGGGACAGTCTATGGCTACACCTTC.